This record looks at one T cell receptor (beta chain) sequence and its context. A much larger clone sits a single nucleotide away, making a read error possible. The source of the sample is a study of blood T cell repertoires in COVID-19. Looking at the study overall: Sites across the United States, Italy and Spain contributed samples from acute and convalescent COVID-19. T cells, B-cell-depleted T cells, or PBMCs provided the cDNA or gDNA that served as material.

Source study methods: Researchers report that nucleated cell counts were estimated from reference gene primer amplification. Assay used: immunoSEQ multiplex PCR; TCRdb lists only in-frame clones, some missing. The D gene and trimming were derived from the DNA, and the V and J assignments and clone size from that table. This sample has around 160,000 clones, with about four fifths found just once. This CDR3 region has 14 residues. After removal of 2 bases from V and 4 bases from J, the junction contained 3 bases not matched to a gene. From germline, CDR1 is SGHKS and CDR2 YYEKEE (reference sequence). This chain links TRBV5-5 with TRBJ1-1; 9 bases are a match to TRBD1. The clonotype comes from a human donor with acute or convalescent COVID-19. The donor label of this sample is uncertain. Sample: peripheral blood. The DNA for the CDR3 is TGTGCCAGCAGCTTACAGGGGGCCAGCACTGAAGCTTTCTTT. The encoded protein is CASSLQGASTEAFF.